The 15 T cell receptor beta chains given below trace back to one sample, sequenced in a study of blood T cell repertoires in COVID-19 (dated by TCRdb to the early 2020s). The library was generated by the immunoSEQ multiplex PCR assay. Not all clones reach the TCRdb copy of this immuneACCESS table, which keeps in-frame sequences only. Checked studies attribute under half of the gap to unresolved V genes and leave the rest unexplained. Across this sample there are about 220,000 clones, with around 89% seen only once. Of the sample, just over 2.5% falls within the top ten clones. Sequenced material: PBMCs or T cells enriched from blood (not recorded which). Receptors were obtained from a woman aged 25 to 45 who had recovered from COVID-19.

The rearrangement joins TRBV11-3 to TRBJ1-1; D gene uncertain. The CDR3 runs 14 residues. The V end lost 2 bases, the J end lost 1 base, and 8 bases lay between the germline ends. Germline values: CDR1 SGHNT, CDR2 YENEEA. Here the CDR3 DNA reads TGTGCCAGCAGCTTATTGGGAGAGAACACTGAAGCTTTCTTT. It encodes CASSLLGENTEAFF.

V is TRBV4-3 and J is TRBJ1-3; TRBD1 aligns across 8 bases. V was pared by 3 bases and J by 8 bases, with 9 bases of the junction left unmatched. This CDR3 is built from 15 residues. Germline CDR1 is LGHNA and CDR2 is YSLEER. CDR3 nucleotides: TGCGCCAGCAGCCATAAGTTACAGGGGGGTGACACCATATATTTT. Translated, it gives CASSHKLQGGDTIYF.

CDR3 sequence: CASGPLGGYGYTF. The CDR3 DNA reads as TGTGCTAGTGGCCCGCTAGGGGGTTATGGCTACACCTTC. The chain combines TRBV12-5 with TRBJ1-2; a possible D gene is TRBD1 (6 bases). Looked up from germline, CDR1 is LGHNT and CDR2 is FRNRAP. V was pared by 6 bases and J by 5 bases, with 13 bases between. The CDR3 runs to 13 residues.

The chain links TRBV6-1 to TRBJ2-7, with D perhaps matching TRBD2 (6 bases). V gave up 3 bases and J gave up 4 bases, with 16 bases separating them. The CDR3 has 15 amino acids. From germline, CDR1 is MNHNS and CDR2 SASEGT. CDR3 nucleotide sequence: TGTGCCAGCAGTGATAGGATCGGGACTCTATACGAGCAGTACTTC. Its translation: CASSDRIGTLYEQYF.

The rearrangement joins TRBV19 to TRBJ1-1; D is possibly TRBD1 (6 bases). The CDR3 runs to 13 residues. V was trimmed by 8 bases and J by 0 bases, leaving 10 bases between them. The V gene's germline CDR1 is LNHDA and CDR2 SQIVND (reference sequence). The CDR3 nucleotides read TGTGCCAGTTCAGGGGCAATGAACACTGAAGCTTTCTTT. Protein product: CASSGAMNTEAFF.

Here the CDR3 DNA reads TGTGCCAGCAGCCAAAACAGGGTGGAGACCCAGTACTTC. This codes for CASSQNRVETQYF. The chain is built from TRBV3-1 (or the pseudogene TRBV3-2) and TRBJ2-5, with D perhaps matching TRBD1 (6 bases). V was trimmed by 2 bases and J by 5 bases, leaving 9 bases between them. From germline, CDR1 is LGHDT and CDR2 YNNKEL (reference sequence). This CDR3 is built from 13 residues.

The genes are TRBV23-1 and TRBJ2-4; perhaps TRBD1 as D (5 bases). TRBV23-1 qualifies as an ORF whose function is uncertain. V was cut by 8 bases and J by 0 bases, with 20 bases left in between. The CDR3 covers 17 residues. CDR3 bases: TGCGCCAGCCTAAAGAAAAGGGGAAAACTAGCCAAAAACATTCAGTACTTC. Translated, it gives CASLKKRGKLAKNIQYF.

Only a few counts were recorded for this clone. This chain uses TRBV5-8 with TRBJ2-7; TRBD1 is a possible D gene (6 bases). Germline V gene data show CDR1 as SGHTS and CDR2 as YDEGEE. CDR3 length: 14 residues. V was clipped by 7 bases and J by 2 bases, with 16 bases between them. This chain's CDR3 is CASSVRGNPYEQYF. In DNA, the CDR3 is TGTGCCAGCTCCGTGAGGGGGAACCCCTACGAGCAGTACTTC.

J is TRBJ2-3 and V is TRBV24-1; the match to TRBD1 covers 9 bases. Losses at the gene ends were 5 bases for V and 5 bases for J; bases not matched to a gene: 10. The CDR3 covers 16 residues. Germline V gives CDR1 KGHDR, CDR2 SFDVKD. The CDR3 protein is CATSAANRGQGDTQYF. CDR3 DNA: TGTGCCACCAGTGCCGCTAACAGGGGGCAGGGAGATACGCAGTATTTT.

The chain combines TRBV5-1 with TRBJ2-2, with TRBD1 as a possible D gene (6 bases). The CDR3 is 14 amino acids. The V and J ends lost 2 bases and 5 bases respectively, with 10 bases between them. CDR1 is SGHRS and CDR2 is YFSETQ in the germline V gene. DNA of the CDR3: TGCGCCAGCAGCTTTATACAGGGAACCGGGGAGCTGTTTTTT. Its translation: CASSFIQGTGELFF.

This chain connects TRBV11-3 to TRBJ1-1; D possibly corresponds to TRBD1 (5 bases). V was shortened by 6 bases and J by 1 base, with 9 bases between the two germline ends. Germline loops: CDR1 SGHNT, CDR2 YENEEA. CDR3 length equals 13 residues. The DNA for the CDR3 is TGTGCCAGCAGTCCTAGGGGGAACACTGAAGCTTTCTTT. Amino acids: CASSPRGNTEAFF.

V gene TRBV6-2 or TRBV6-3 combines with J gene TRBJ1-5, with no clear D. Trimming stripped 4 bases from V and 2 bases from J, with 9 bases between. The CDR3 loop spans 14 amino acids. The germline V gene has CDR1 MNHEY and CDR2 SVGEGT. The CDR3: CASSWRQGNQPQHF. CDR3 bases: TGTGCCAGCAGTTGGAGGCAGGGCAATCAGCCCCAGCATTTT.

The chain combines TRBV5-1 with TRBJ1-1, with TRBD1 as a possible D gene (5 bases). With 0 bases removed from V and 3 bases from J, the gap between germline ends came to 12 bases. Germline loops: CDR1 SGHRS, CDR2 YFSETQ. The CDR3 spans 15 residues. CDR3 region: CASSLDGGGHTEAFF. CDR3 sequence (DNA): TGCGCCAGCAGCTTGGATGGGGGAGGTCACACTGAAGCTTTCTTT.

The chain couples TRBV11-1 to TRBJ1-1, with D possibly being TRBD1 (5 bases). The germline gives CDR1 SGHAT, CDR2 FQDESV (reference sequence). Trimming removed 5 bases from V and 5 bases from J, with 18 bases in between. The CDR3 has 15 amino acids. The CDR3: CASSPSQGLWTEAFF. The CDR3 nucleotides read TGTGCCAGCAGCCCGAGTCAGGGTCTGTGGACTGAAGCTTTCTTT.

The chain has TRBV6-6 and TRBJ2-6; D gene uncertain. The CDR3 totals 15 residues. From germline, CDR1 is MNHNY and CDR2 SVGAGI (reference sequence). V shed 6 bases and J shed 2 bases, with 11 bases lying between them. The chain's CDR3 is CASSHTRTGANVLTF. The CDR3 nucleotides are TGTGCCAGCAGCCATACACGAACTGGGGCCAACGTCCTGACTTTC.